Each of the 20 T cell receptor beta chains below was sequenced from the same sample in a study of blood T cell repertoires in COVID-19 (dated by TCRdb to about 2020). The library was prepared using the immunoSEQ multiplex PCR assay. Held by TCRdb, this immuneACCESS table contains in-frame sequences only and omits some clones. Under half of the omission traces to an unresolved V gene where checked; the cause of the rest is unknown. Counted in this sample were approximately 300,000 clones; roughly 90% of them appeared once. The ten largest clonotypes hold approximately 18% of the sample. Sequencing input: PBMCs or T cells enriched from blood (not recorded which). The receptors derive from a young woman who had recovered from COVID-19.

The gene calls are TRBV28 and TRBJ1-2; a possible D gene is TRBD1 (6 bases). V was clipped by 3 bases and J by 4 bases, with 12 bases between them. The CDR3 contains 14 residues. Germline V gene data show CDR1 as MDHEN and CDR2 as SYDVKM. The CDR3 region is CASSLQGWAYGYTF. In DNA form, the CDR3 reads TGTGCCAGCAGTTTGCAGGGGTGGGCCTATGGCTACACCTTC.

The chain carries TRBV5-1 and TRBJ2-3; 8 bases match TRBD1. V lost 6 bases and J lost 4; bases outside the gene matches: 10. The CDR3 runs to 15 residues. The germline CDR1 and CDR2 sequences are SGHRS and YFSETQ. CDR3 residues: CASTSGQGFSDTQYF. CDR3 DNA: TGCGCCAGCACCTCCGGACAGGGATTCTCAGATACGCAGTATTTT.

The rearrangement links TRBV30 to TRBJ2-7; 9 bases are a match to TRBD1. This CDR3 comprises 14 residues. V dropped 8 bases and J dropped 7; count of bases not matched to a gene: 15. Germline CDR1 GTSNPN, CDR2 SVGIG (reference sequence). The CDR3 coding sequence is TGTGCCACCACCCGTTCTGGGACAGGGAGGGAGCAGTACTTC. Translated, it gives CATTRSGTGREQYF.

The chain couples TRBV6-4 to TRBJ2-3; TRBD2 aligns across 10 bases. Germline CDR1 and CDR2: MRHNA and SNTAGT. The ends lost 5 bases at V and 2 bases at J; junction bases unmatched: 4. The CDR3 runs 15 residues. The CDR3 region has the DNA TGTGCCAGCAGTCGCGGACTAGCGGACACAGATACGCAGTATTTT. It translates to CASSRGLADTDTQYF.

CDR3 sequence reads: CSVVGRGGEQYF. The CDR3 DNA sequence: TGCAGCGTTGTAGGTAGGGGGGGCGAGCAGTACTTC. The gene calls are TRBV29-1 and TRBJ2-7; tentatively, D is TRBD2 (7 bases). The germline gives CDR1 SQVTM, CDR2 ANQGSEA. V was trimmed by 4 bases and J by 6 bases, leaving 13 bases between them. The CDR3 length is 12 residues.

This clone was recorded once. The CDR3 loop reads CAVSGQGREWVTDTQYF. In DNA form, the CDR3 reads TGTGCTGTCTCGGGACAGGGAAGGGAGTGGGTCACAGATACGCAGTATTTT. The gene calls are TRBV28 and TRBJ2-3; TRBD1 aligns across 9 bases. CDR3 length: 17 residues. Germline V CDR1 and CDR2: MDHEN, SYDVKM.

V gene TRBV5-1 combines with J gene TRBJ2-1; 13 bases are shared with TRBD2. Germline loops: CDR1 SGHRS, CDR2 YFSETQ. The CDR3 sequence is 19 residues long. With V trimmed by 3 bases and J by 1 base, 10 bases remained unmatched. The CDR3 region has the DNA TGCGCCAGCAGCTATTTTCGGACTAGCGGGAGAATTTCCTACAATGAGCAGTTCTTC. Translation gives CASSYFRTSGRISYNEQFF.

The J gene is TRBJ2-6, the V gene TRBV4-3, with no clear D. CDR1 LGHNA and CDR2 YSLEER come from the germline V gene. The CDR3 has 14 amino acids. V shed 4 bases and J shed 4 bases, with 8 bases lying between them. The CDR3 sequence: CASSRQSGANVLTF. The CDR3 region has the DNA TGCGCCAGCAGCCGACAATCAGGGGCCAACGTCCTGACTTTC.

The genes are TRBV28 and TRBJ2-5; 14 bases align to TRBD2. J lost 7 bases, V lost 2 bases, and 6 bases had no gene match. Looked up from germline, CDR1 is MDHEN and CDR2 is SYDVKM. This CDR3 spans 16 amino acids. The CDR3 spells CASSLPGLAGAGTQYF. The CDR3 DNA sequence: TGTGCCAGCAGTTTACCGGGACTAGCGGGGGCGGGGACCCAGTACTTC.

This chain connects TRBV2 to TRBJ1-2, with 7 bases matching TRBD1. The V and J ends lost 3 bases and 0 bases, in that order; junction bases with no gene match: 1. The CDR3 has 14 amino acids. Per germline, CDR1 SNHLY and CDR2 FYNNEI. The CDR3, as DNA: TGTGCCAGCAGTGAGGGACAGTCTAACTATGGCTACACCTTC. Translated: CASSEGQSNYGYTF.

CDR3 coding DNA: TGTGCCATCAGTGAGTCGACGGGAAATAATGAAAAACTGTTTTTT. Residues: CAISESTGNNEKLFF. The chain uses TRBV10-3 and TRBJ1-4, with no clear D. Trimming pared 0 bases from V and 4 bases from J, leaving 9 bases between. The CDR3 spans 15 residues. Germline loops: CDR1 ENHRY, CDR2 SYGVKD.

The chain employs TRBV25-1 and TRBJ1-4; 8 bases fit TRBD1. Germline CDR1 is MGHDK and CDR2 is SYGVNS. The length of the CDR3 is 15 residues. The J segment lost 8 bases and the V segment lost 1 base, leaving 6 bases of the junction unmatched. CDR3 coding DNA: TGTGCCAGCAGTGAATGGACAGGGTTTGGAGAAAAACTGTTTTTT. Its translation: CASSEWTGFGEKLFF.

The chain employs TRBV5-1 and TRBJ1-1; TRBD1 matches 7 bases. With 4 bases clipped from V and 4 bases from J, the junction kept 10 bases outside the gene matches. CDR3 length: 15 amino acids. Looked up from germline, CDR1 is SGHRS and CDR2 is YFSETQ. In DNA form, the CDR3 reads TGCGCCAGCAGCGGGGAGACAGGGTTGGGCACTGAAGCTTTCTTT. Amino acids: CASSGETGLGTEAFF.

The chain is built from TRBV11-2 and TRBJ2-1; 7 bases match TRBD1. There are 15 residues in the CDR3. CDR1 SGHAT and CDR2 FQNNGV come from the germline V gene. The J segment lost 0 bases and the V segment lost 4 bases, leaving 3 bases of the junction unmatched. CDR3 DNA: TGTGCCAGCAGCTCCCCAGGGGGCTCCTACAATGAGCAGTTCTTC. It codes for CASSSPGGSYNEQFF.

As regards this clone: This sample includes further DNA sequences coding for the same CDR3. This sequence joins TRBV18 and TRBJ2-1; no reliable D call. With 3 bases removed from V and 0 bases from J, the gap between germline ends came to 6 bases. The V gene's germline CDR1 is KGHSH and CDR2 LQKENI. The length of the CDR3 is 14 residues. CDR3 region: CASSPLSSYNEQFF. In nucleotides, the CDR3 is TGTGCCAGCTCACCCCTTAGCTCCTACAATGAGCAGTTCTTC.

This clone has more than one count but fewer than ten. V and J are TRBV4-2 and TRBJ1-1, with a weak D call TRBD1 (5 bases). The V gene lost 4 bases and the J gene lost 0 bases, with 15 bases spanning the gap. CDR3 size: 16 residues. Germline V lookup: CDR1 LGHNA, CDR2 YNFKEQ. CDR3 protein: CASSPFGGEMNTEAFF. The CDR3 bases are TGTGCCAGCAGCCCTTTTGGAGGGGAGATGAACACTGAAGCTTTCTTT.

The chain carries TRBV3-1 (or the pseudogene TRBV3-2) and TRBJ2-7; D gene ambiguous. The germline V and J ends were trimmed by 0 bases and 4 bases, with 7 bases remaining between them. The length of the CDR3 is 13 residues. Germline assignment: CDR1 LGHDT and CDR2 YNNKEL (reference sequence). The CDR3 is CASSQDRNYEQYF. CDR3 in DNA: TGTGCCAGCAGCCAAGACAGGAATTACGAGCAGTACTTC.

CDR3 nucleotide sequence: TGTGCCTGGAGCCTGACAGTAACGGATAACACCATATATTTT. The encoded protein is CAWSLTVTDNTIYF. The chain employs TRBV30 and TRBJ1-3; D is possibly TRBD1 (5 bases). The CDR3 runs to 14 residues. Germline values: CDR1 GTSNPN, CDR2 SVGIG (reference sequence). Trimming took 3 bases from V and 7 from J, leaving 16 bases between them.

V gene TRBV28 combines with J gene TRBJ1-6, with 9 bases fitting TRBD1. Germline V gene sequence: CDR1 MDHEN, CDR2 SYDVKM. J gave up 6 bases and V 5 bases, and 11 bases lay outside the gene matches. The CDR3 consists of 17 residues. CDR3 amino acids: CASSPYPQGAINSPLHF. Written as DNA, the CDR3 is TGTGCCAGCAGTCCTTACCCACAGGGGGCAATTAATTCACCCCTCCACTTT.

The V call is TRBV7-2, the J call TRBJ2-5; D possibly corresponds to TRBD2 (6 bases). The V end was cut by 6 bases, the J end by 5 bases, with 16 bases between. The length of the CDR3 is 14 residues. Germline assignment: CDR1 SGHTA and CDR2 FQGNSA. DNA for the CDR3: TGTGCCAGCAGGGGATTAGCGGAGGGGGAGACCCAGTACTTC. Encoded protein: CASRGLAEGETQYF. Full variable domain (outside the CDR3, taken from reference TRBV7-2 and TRBJ2-5): GAGVSQSPSNKVTEKGKDVELRCDPISGHTALYWYRQSLGQGLEFLIYFQGNSAPDKSGLPSDRFSAERTGGSVSTLTIQRTQQEDSAVYLCASRGLAEGETQYFGPGTRLLVL.